These 31 T cell receptor beta chains originate from one sample sequenced in a study of cytomegalovirus exposure and HLA in healthy donors. Amplification used 60 Vbeta primers and 13 Jbeta primers. Only in-frame clones appear in the TCRdb table, and some are missing; sequencing was by immunoSEQ multiplex PCR. In the table there are about 130,000 clones, less than 85% of which are singletons. The source material was PBMCs. These receptors all stem from a man younger than 45 in good health and CMV-seropositive.

The chain uses TRBV5-1 and TRBJ2-1, with D maybe TRBD1 (5 bases). Germline assignment: CDR1 SGHRS and CDR2 YFSETQ. V lost 1 base and J lost 7, with 18 bases in between. This CDR3 has 16 amino acids. CDR3 nucleotide sequence: TGCGCCAGCAGCTTGACCCAGGGCCCGGCTCCGAATGAGCAGTTCTTC. Amino acids: CASSLTQGPAPNEQFF.

The genes are TRBV5-4 and TRBJ2-7; 9 bases fit TRBD2. CDR1 is SGHNT, CDR2 YYREEE, per germline (reference sequence). The CDR3 is 14 residues long. V was pared by 5 bases and J by 3 bases, with 6 bases of the junction left unmatched. CDR3 protein: CASSYRRGGYEQYF. The CDR3 DNA is TGTGCCAGCAGTTATAGGCGGGGGGGCTACGAGCAGTACTTC.

In its sample, this clone was seen a few times. The V call is TRBV6-5, the J call TRBJ1-6; a weak D match, TRBD1 (6 bases). CDR1 is MNHEY and CDR2 is SVGAGI in the germline V gene. Trimming stripped 0 bases from V and 10 bases from J, with 16 bases between. The CDR3 spans 16 residues. CDR3 in amino acids: CASSYSSPGVESPLHF. CDR3 coding DNA: TGTGCCAGCAGTTACTCCAGTCCAGGGGTGGAATCACCCCTCCACTTT.

This clone was observed once. The rearrangement links TRBV14 to TRBJ1-2; the D gene is possibly TRBD1 (5 bases). Per the germline V gene, CDR1 is SGHDN and CDR2 is FVKESK. The CDR3 is 15 residues long. V lost 2 bases, J lost 4 bases, and 14 bases lay in between. For the CDR3, the DNA is TGTGCCAGCAGCCAACAAGAGCAGGGTTTCTATGGCTACACCTTC. The encoded protein is CASSQQEQGFYGYTF.

This clone came up once. The J gene is TRBJ1-5, the V gene TRBV5-5; 8 bases line up with TRBD1. The CDR3 spans 14 residues. Germline V gives CDR1 SGHKS, CDR2 YYEKEE (reference sequence). V trimming: 3 bases; J trimming: 8 bases; junction bases outside the gene matches: 7. For the CDR3, the DNA is TGTGCCAGCAGCTACTTCAGGGGGCAGGAGCCCCAGCATTTT. Amino acids: CASSYFRGQEPQHF. Supplemented by reference TRBV5-5 and TRBJ1-5, the full variable domain reads DAGVTQSPTHLIKTRGQQVTLRCSPISGHKSVSWYQQVLGQGPQFIFQYYEKEERGRGNFPDRFSARQFPNYSSELNVNALLLGDSALYLCASSYFRGQEPQHFGDGTRLSIL.

The chain is built from TRBV28 and TRBJ1-5; D call uncertain. The ends were cut back, 5 bases at V and 0 bases at J, with 8 bases in the middle. This CDR3 contains 14 residues. The germline V gene encodes CDR1 MDHEN and CDR2 SYDVKM. This chain's CDR3 is CASSLQISNQPQHF. The DNA of the CDR3 is TGTGCCAGCAGTCTTCAGATTAGCAATCAGCCCCAGCATTTT.

V usage is TRBV7-2 and J usage is TRBJ2-6; D is uncertain. Germline CDR1 and CDR2: SGHTA and FQGNSA. The CDR3 is 16 amino acids. V lost 6 bases and J lost 2, with 14 bases in between. This CDR3 reads CASRHLTRAGANVLTF. In DNA form, the CDR3 reads TGTGCCAGCAGACACTTGACAAGAGCTGGGGCCAACGTCCTGACTTTC.

The rearrangement links TRBV5-6 to TRBJ1-6; D ambiguous. V lost 2 bases and J lost 0, with 6 bases in between. Germline V gives CDR1 SGHDT, CDR2 YYEEEE. This CDR3 has 15 amino acids. In nucleotides, the CDR3 is TGTGCCAGCAGCTTTTCGAGCTCCTATAATTCACCCCTCCACTTT. Encoded protein: CASSFSSSYNSPLHF.

The V call is TRBV29-1, the J call TRBJ1-1; no clear D gene. Trimming stripped 7 bases from V and 4 bases from J, with 7 bases between. The CDR3 contains 10 residues. Looked up from germline, CDR1 is SQVTM and CDR2 is ANQGSEA. Here the CDR3 DNA reads TGCAGCGCAAAGCTCACTGAAGCTTTCTTT. Amino acid sequence: CSAKLTEAFF.

A few counts support this clone. V gene TRBV18 combines with J gene TRBJ2-1; TRBD1 matches at 8 bases. This CDR3 comprises 17 residues. The junction had 7 bases not matched to a gene; V was cut back by 2 bases and J by 1 base. CDR1 is KGHSH, CDR2 LQKENI, per germline. The DNA for the CDR3 is TGTGCCAGCTCACCATACCTCGACAGGGGATCCTACAATGAGCAGTTCTTC. Amino acids: CASSPYLDRGSYNEQFF.

The chain carries TRBV15 and TRBJ1-4; no firm D call. Per the germline V gene, CDR1 is LNHNV and CDR2 is YYDKDF (reference sequence). V was pared by 5 bases and J by 10 bases, with 11 bases between. The CDR3 has 12 residues. The CDR3 bases are TGTGCCACCAGCTCCCGGACTGGAAAACTGTTTTTT. Translation: CATSSRTGKLFF.

The chain recombines TRBV5-1 with TRBJ1-2; D perhaps matches TRBD1 (6 bases). CDR3 length: 13 residues. The germline gives CDR1 SGHRS, CDR2 YFSETQ. Between the trimmed V and J ends, which lost 2 bases and 4 bases, there was a span of 9 bases. The CDR3 nucleotides read TGCGCCAGCAGCTTACAGGGCAGCTATGGCTACACCTTC. Amino acids: CASSLQGSYGYTF.

V usage is TRBV5-6 and J usage is TRBJ1-1, with 9 nucleotides matching TRBD1. Germline CDR1 reads SGHDT; CDR2 reads YYEEEE. This CDR3 is 12 amino acids long. Trimming removed 3 bases from V and 11 bases from J; junction bases left unmatched: 5. CDR3 coding DNA: TGTGCCAGCAGCTACGGACAGGGGTCGGCTTTCTTT. Protein: CASSYGQGSAFF.

The chain carries TRBV18 and TRBJ1-1, with a possible D match to TRBD1 (5 bases). The CDR3 loop spans 13 amino acids. Trimming took off 4 bases at V and 5 bases at J, with 11 bases between the two ends. Germline CDR1 KGHSH, CDR2 LQKENI. CDR3 in amino acids: CASSQEPGTEAFF. The CDR3 nucleotides read TGTGCCAGCTCACAAGAACCAGGGACTGAAGCTTTCTTT. The full variable domain, its missing parts supplied by reference TRBV18 and TRBJ1-1, is NAGVMQNPRHLVRRRGQEARLRCSPMKGHSHVYWYRQLPEEGLKFMVYLQKENIIDESGMPKERFSAEFPKEGPSILRIQQVVRGDSAAYFCASSQEPGTEAFFGQGTRLTVV.

The chain is built from TRBV7-2 and TRBJ1-5; no firm D call. Looked up from germline, CDR1 is SGHTA and CDR2 is FQGNSA. The CDR3 length is 14 residues. V lost 5 bases to trimming and J lost 3 bases, with 11 bases between them. CDR3 nucleotide sequence: TGTGCCAGCAGCCACGGTAGATTCAATCAGCCCCAGCATTTT. Its translation is CASSHGRFNQPQHF.

The chain links TRBV10-2 to TRBJ1-2; a weak D match, TRBD1 (6 bases). The CDR3 is 12 amino acids. Germline CDR1 reads WSHSY; CDR2 reads SAAADI. Trimming took 9 bases from V and 7 from J, leaving 15 bases between them. The CDR3 spells CASLQGDGGYTF. DNA for the CDR3: TGCGCCAGTTTACAGGGTGACGGTGGCTACACCTTC.

The chain links TRBV19 to TRBJ1-1, with unresolved D. CDR1 LNHDA and CDR2 SQIVND come from the germline V gene (reference sequence). This CDR3 contains 14 residues. Trimming removed 3 bases at V and 1 base at J, with 9 bases between. The CDR3 nucleotides are TGTGCCAGTAGTATTCTGGACTCGAACACTGAAGCTTTCTTT. Translating gives CASSILDSNTEAFF.

V usage is TRBV5-1 and J usage is TRBJ2-5; 7 bases match TRBD1. V shed 3 bases, J shed 4 bases, and the junction held 15 bases outside the gene matches. Germline V gene data show CDR1 as SGHRS and CDR2 as YFSETQ. This CDR3 spans 17 amino acids. CDR3 sequence: CASSSSDRAHPGETQYF. Here the CDR3 DNA reads TGCGCCAGCAGCTCCTCCGACAGGGCCCACCCTGGAGAGACCCAGTACTTC. The full variable domain, its missing parts supplied by reference TRBV5-1 and TRBJ2-5, is KAGVTQTPRYLIKTRGQQVTLSCSPISGHRSVSWYQQTPGQGLQFLFEYFSETQRNKGNFPGRFSGRQFSNSRSEMNVSTLELGDSALYLCASSSSDRAHPGETQYFGPGTRLLVL.

The chain combines TRBV7-8 with TRBJ1-5; 7 positions agree with TRBD1. In germline, CDR1 is SGHVS, CDR2 FQNEAQ. V was pared by 1 base and J by 3 bases, with 6 bases of the junction left unmatched. This CDR3 has 16 amino acids. The CDR3 sequence: CASSLVGQALNQPQHF. The DNA for the CDR3 is TGTGCCAGCAGCTTAGTAGGACAGGCCCTCAATCAGCCCCAGCATTTT.

This rearrangement joins TRBV6-5 to TRBJ2-5; the match to TRBD2 covers 7 bases. The CDR3 length is 15 residues. J was trimmed by 2 bases and V by 6 bases; bases with no gene match: 9. The germline gives CDR1 MNHEY, CDR2 SVGAGI. The chain's CDR3 is CASRTLARLQETQYF. DNA of the CDR3: TGTGCCAGCAGGACACTAGCGCGCCTTCAAGAGACCCAGTACTTC.

CDR3 nucleotides: TGTGCCAGCACCTCGGACAGGGCCCTCTCTGGGGCCAACGTCCTGACTTTC. Encoded protein: CASTSDRALSGANVLTF. The V gene is TRBV21-1, the J gene TRBJ2-6; the D segment call TRBD1 is taken from the table without a DNA check. TRBV21-1 is noted as a pseudogene. This CDR3 is built from 17 residues.

This clone has only one observation. J is TRBJ1-5 and V is TRBV9; no clear D. The V gene's germline CDR1 is SGDLS and CDR2 YYNGEE. The germline V and J ends were trimmed by 0 bases and 3 bases, with 7 bases remaining between them. The CDR3 runs to 14 residues. In DNA form, the CDR3 reads TGTGCCAGCAGCGTAGGGCCAGTCAATCAGCCCCAGCATTTT. Encoded protein: CASSVGPVNQPQHF.

The chain couples TRBV7-2 to TRBJ2-7; D gene unclear. Trimming took off 1 base at V and 0 bases at J, with 7 bases between the two ends. CDR3 length equals 14 residues. Germline V CDR1 and CDR2: SGHTA, FQGNSA. The CDR3, as DNA: TGTGCCAGCAGCTTAGGAACATCCTCCTACGAGCAGTACTTC. Translated: CASSLGTSSYEQYF. Full variable domain (rest looked up from reference TRBV7-2 and TRBJ2-7): GAGVSQSPSNKVTEKGKDVELRCDPISGHTALYWYRQSLGQGLEFLIYFQGNSAPDKSGLPSDRFSAERTGGSVSTLTIQRTQQEDSAVYLCASSLGTSSYEQYFGPGTRLTVT.

The chain is built from TRBV7-3 and TRBJ2-3; D may be TRBD2 (6 bases). The germline V gene has CDR1 SGHTA and CDR2 FQGTGA. This CDR3 is built from 13 residues. Between the trimmed V and J ends, which lost 6 bases and 2 bases, there was a span of 9 bases. As DNA, the CDR3 is TGTGCCAGCAGGGCGGGGAACACAGATACGCAGTATTTT. Translating gives CASRAGNTDTQYF.

This chain links TRBV27 with TRBJ2-1; 7 nucleotides line up with TRBD1. Unmatched junction bases numbered 19, after V lost 4 bases and J lost 7 bases. CDR3 length: 18 residues. Germline-derived CDR1 and CDR2 are MNHEY and SMNVEV (reference sequence). This chain's CDR3 is CASSSYIIWDRNGNEQFF. In DNA form, the CDR3 reads TGTGCCAGCAGTTCGTATATTATCTGGGACAGAAATGGGAATGAGCAGTTCTTC.

With respect to this clone: The sample carries other DNA sequences with the same CDR3. The rearrangement joins TRBV29-1 to TRBJ1-1; D remains ambiguous. Deletions cut 4 bases from V and 0 bases from J, with 3 bases between. This CDR3 is built from 11 residues. CDR1 is SQVTM and CDR2 is ANQGSEA in the germline V gene. The DNA for the CDR3 is TGCAGCGTTGTTATGAACACTGAAGCTTTCTTT. The encoded protein is CSVVMNTEAFF.

This sequence joins TRBV7-8 and TRBJ2-1, with 7 bases lining up with TRBD2. The V segment lost 2 bases and the J segment 7 bases; nucleotides outside the gene matches: 5. The CDR3 runs 14 residues. Germline V gene sequence: CDR1 SGHVS, CDR2 FQNEAQ. The CDR3 region has the DNA TGTGCCAGCAGCTTACCTAGCGGAGGAAATGAGCAGTTCTTC. Protein product: CASSLPSGGNEQFF.

This clone was detected once. The V gene is TRBV9, the J gene TRBJ1-1, with TRBD1 identical over 8 bases. CDR1 and CDR2 from the germline V gene are SGDLS and YYNGEE. The CDR3 is made up of 14 amino acids. J lost 3 bases, V lost 4 bases, and 5 bases had no gene match. The CDR3 region has the DNA TGTGCCAGCAGCCCTACGACAGGGGACACTGAAGCTTTCTTT. Translation gives CASSPTTGDTEAFF.

The chain uses TRBV6-5 and TRBJ2-2; D might be TRBD1 (8 bases). Germline-derived CDR1 and CDR2 are MNHEY and SVGAGI. The CDR3 is 15 residues long. Trimming left V 5 bases short and J 4 bases short, with 14 bases between. The CDR3: CASSPTGGGTGELFF. In DNA form, the CDR3 reads TGTGCCAGCAGTCCCACAGGGGGGGGCACCGGGGAGCTGTTTTTT.

This clone turned up a few times. The rearrangement uses TRBV14 and TRBJ2-5, with 8 bases aligning to TRBD2. This CDR3 contains 17 residues. Germline values: CDR1 SGHDN, CDR2 FVKESK. The trim removed 5 bases at V and 5 bases at J, leaving 16 bases unmatched. The CDR3 loop is CASSEGGLVYSVETQYF. The CDR3 DNA sequence: TGTGCCAGCAGCGAAGGGGGACTAGTCTACTCAGTGGAGACCCAGTACTTC.

This rearrangement joins TRBV30 to TRBJ2-5, with 7 bases matching TRBD1. Germline trimming cut 5 bases from V and 5 bases from J; bases unmatched to any gene: 8. The length of the CDR3 is 13 residues. In germline, CDR1 is GTSNPN, CDR2 SVGIG (reference sequence). CDR3 bases: TGTGCCTGGCAACAGGGGTCGAGTGAGACCCAGTACTTC. It is translated as CAWQQGSSETQYF.